These 31 T cell receptor beta chains share one sample of origin, sequenced in a study of CD8 T cells in ankylosing spondylitis. MiXCR, run by TCRdb on the 5' RACE reads, gives a single entry per CDR3 protein. The table lists approximately 43,000 distinct CDR3 sequences, 4% of them singletons. The specimen sequenced was blood, either unsorted or a sorted T cell fraction (not recorded which). These TCRs come from a female donor with ankylosing spondylitis or in good health (not recorded which).

In this sample, this clonotype turned up many times. The genes are TRBV9 and TRBJ1-1; D gene ambiguous. There are 15 residues in the CDR3. In germline, CDR1 is SGDLS, CDR2 YYNGEE. V lost 4 bases and J lost 0, with 13 bases in between. CDR3 DNA sequence: TGTGCCAGCAGCCCGAACCCGTCCATGAACACTGAAGCTTTCTTT. This gives the protein CASSPNPSMNTEAFF.

This clonotype was seen repeatedly, ten times or more. Here the CDR3 DNA reads TGTGCCAGCAGCGTAGGAGGGGGCGATGGCTATGGCTACACCTTC. This sequence encodes CASSVGGGDGYGYTF. This chain uses TRBV9 with TRBJ1-2; 7 positions agree with TRBD1. V trimming: 0 bases; J trimming: 4 bases; junction bases outside the gene matches: 6. The germline V gene encodes CDR1 SGDLS and CDR2 YYNGEE. The CDR3 sequence is 15 residues long.

This clonotype was picked up a small number of times. The V and J genes are TRBV9 and TRBJ2-1; D call uncertain. Trimming removed 0 bases at V and 5 bases at J, with 12 bases between. This CDR3 is 15 amino acids long. Germline V gene sequence: CDR1 SGDLS, CDR2 YYNGEE. The chain's CDR3 is CASSVGPPQNNEQFF. The CDR3, as DNA: TGTGCCAGCAGCGTAGGTCCACCTCAGAACAATGAGCAGTTCTTC.

Note on this clonotype: A read error may be the cause here, since a much bigger clone is one base away. This chain links TRBV9 with TRBJ1-3, with 7 bases identical to TRBD1. Germline assignment: CDR1 SGDLS and CDR2 YYNGEE. The CDR3 runs 15 residues. This chain's CDR3 is CASSVVGGFGNTICF. The CDR3 DNA reads TGTGCCAGCAGCGTAGTAGGGGGCTTTGGAAACACCATATGTTTT.

This clonotype was found many times. This chain links TRBV9 with TRBJ2-3, with no clear D. V was shortened by 3 bases and J by 5 bases, with 13 bases between the two germline ends. The CDR3 consists of 14 residues. Germline CDR1 and CDR2: SGDLS and YYNGEE. The CDR3 spells CASSGRAQRDTQYF. CDR3 nucleotides: TGTGCCAGCAGCGGGAGAGCGCAGAGAGATACGCAGTATTTT.

The table lists this clonotype with many counts. The V call is TRBV9, the J call TRBJ1-2; 8 bases line up with TRBD1. The V gene's germline CDR1 is SGDLS and CDR2 YYNGEE. There are 15 residues in the CDR3. J lost 4 bases, V lost 4 bases, and 9 bases had no gene match. The CDR3 DNA is TGTGCCAGCAGCCCGTCGGACAGGGTTAGCTATGGCTACACCTTC. It encodes CASSPSDRVSYGYTF.

This clonotype was counted ten times or more. The chain carries TRBV9 and TRBJ2-1; the D is unclear. In germline, CDR1 is SGDLS, CDR2 YYNGEE. V was cut by 4 bases and J by 8 bases, with 13 bases left in between. The CDR3 has 13 amino acids. CDR3 residues: CASSSGDGHEQFF. CDR3 bases: TGTGCCAGCAGCTCCGGAGACGGGCATGAGCAGTTCTTC.

This clonotype was detected many times. The CDR3 region has the DNA TGTGCCAGCAGCGTAGCTACGAGGGTAGCGGGGGTCCTGAACACCGGGGAGCTGTTTTTT. Translating it yields CASSVATRVAGVLNTGELFF. The chain couples TRBV9 to TRBJ2-2; TRBD2 matches 9 bases. The junction had 13 bases not matched to a gene; V was cut back by 0 bases and J by 1 base. Germline V lookup: CDR1 SGDLS, CDR2 YYNGEE. CDR3 length equals 20 residues.

The V call is TRBV9, the J call TRBJ2-2; 7 positions agree with TRBD1. This CDR3 contains 17 residues. Losses at the gene ends were 4 bases for V and 5 bases for J; bases not matched to a gene: 14. Looked up from germline, CDR1 is SGDLS and CDR2 is YYNGEE. The CDR3 coding sequence is TGTGCCAGCAGCAAAGGGGGCCAATGGGGTGAGACCGGGGAGCTGTTTTTT. Its translation: CASSKGGQWGETGELFF.

This clonotype was seen many times. This chain connects TRBV9 to TRBJ2-3; a weak D match, TRBD2 (7 bases). Germline loops: CDR1 SGDLS, CDR2 YYNGEE. Trimming pared 4 bases from V and 4 bases from J, leaving 19 bases between. The CDR3 contains 16 residues. CDR3 amino acids: CASSPLGGGWADTQYF. The CDR3 DNA reads as TGTGCCAGCAGCCCATTAGGGGGGGGGTGGGCAGATACGCAGTATTTT.

This clonotype appeared many times. V and J are TRBV9 and TRBJ2-2; a weak D match, TRBD2 (5 bases). Between the trimmed V and J ends, which lost 0 bases and 3 bases, there was a span of 6 bases. The CDR3 covers 14 residues. Germline CDR1 SGDLS, CDR2 YYNGEE. The DNA for the CDR3 is TGTGCCAGCAGCGTAGGGACTGACACCGGGGAGCTGTTTTTT. Protein sequence: CASSVGTDTGELFF.

V and J are TRBV9 and TRBJ2-2; possible D gene TRBD1, 5 bases. CDR3 length: 16 amino acids. The germline V and J ends were trimmed by 0 bases and 3 bases, with 12 bases remaining between them. Germline V CDR1 and CDR2: SGDLS, YYNGEE. CDR3 DNA sequence: TGTGCCAGCAGCGTAGCTGCGACAGCGTACACCGGGGAGCTGTTTTTT. Residues: CASSVAATAYTGELFF.

Sample share makes this clonotype medium-sized. The chain recombines TRBV9 with TRBJ1-6; TRBD1 aligns across 7 bases. The germline gives CDR1 SGDLS, CDR2 YYNGEE. The CDR3 loop spans 14 amino acids. Trimming at V came to 4 bases and at J to 5 bases, leaving 3 bases not matched to a gene. CDR3 sequence: CASSLGQNNSPLHF. CDR3 sequence (DNA): TGTGCCAGCAGCTTGGGACAGAATAATTCACCCCTCCACTTT.

This clonotype turned up a few times. The chain has TRBV9 and TRBJ2-1, with D tentatively TRBD2 (6 bases). Germline CDR1 is SGDLS and CDR2 is YYNGEE. CDR3 length: 16 amino acids. V was cut by 3 bases and J by 0 bases, with 13 bases left in between. CDR3 DNA: TGTGCCAGCAGCGACCTAGCGCTCGGCTCCTACAATGAGCAGTTCTTC. Encoded protein: CASSDLALGSYNEQFF.

This clonotype was counted many times. The J gene is TRBJ1-2, the V gene TRBV9; weak D call: TRBD1 (5 bases). This CDR3 comprises 17 residues. Germline CDR1 reads SGDLS; CDR2 reads YYNGEE. V lost 5 bases, J lost 3 bases, and 23 bases lay in between. The CDR3 nucleotides are TGTGCCAGCAGTGACCCAACCCGTACTGGGACGGACTATGGCTACACCTTC. It codes for CASSDPTRTGTDYGYTF.

This clonotype was detected ten times or more. V gene TRBV9 combines with J gene TRBJ2-1, with 7 bases aligning to TRBD2. In germline, CDR1 is SGDLS, CDR2 YYNGEE. The CDR3 spans 15 residues. After removal of 4 bases from V and 2 bases from J, the junction contained 6 bases not matched to a gene. Written as DNA, the CDR3 is TGTGCCAGCAGCCCCTCTGGGACTACCTACAATGAGCAGTTCTTC. Encoded protein: CASSPSGTTYNEQFF.

The chain uses TRBV9 and TRBJ1-6; unclear D gene. Looked up from germline, CDR1 is SGDLS and CDR2 is YYNGEE. V lost 1 base and J lost 8, with 10 bases in between. The CDR3 has 14 amino acids. For the CDR3, the DNA is TGTGCCAGCAGCGTAAGGCAGGTCGATTCACCCCTCCACTTT. Protein product: CASSVRQVDSPLHF. The whole variable domain, remainder taken from reference TRBV9 and TRBJ1-6, is DSGVTQTPKHLITATGQRVTLRCSPRSGDLSVYWYQQSLDQGLQFLIQYYNGEERAKGNILERFSAQQFPDLHSELNLSSLELGDSALYFCASSVRQVDSPLHFGNGTRLTVT.

This clonotype is labeled medium-sized. The J gene is TRBJ1-2, the V gene TRBV9; no definite D call. CDR1 SGDLS and CDR2 YYNGEE come from the germline V gene. V was pared by 4 bases and J by 5 bases, with 9 bases between. The CDR3 is 12 amino acids. CDR3 amino acids: CASSSDTYGYTF. The CDR3, as DNA: TGTGCCAGCAGCTCAGACACTTATGGCTACACCTTC.

In this sample, this clonotype is medium-sized. This rearrangement joins TRBV9 to TRBJ2-3; D unresolved. Trimming pared 3 bases from V and 0 bases from J, leaving 5 bases between. CDR3 length: 13 amino acids. Per the germline V gene, CDR1 is SGDLS and CDR2 is YYNGEE. The CDR3 bases are TGTGCCAGCAGCGAGACTAGCACAGATACGCAGTATTTT. Residues: CASSETSTDTQYF. The full variable domain, with the rest looked up from reference TRBV9 and TRBJ2-3, is DSGVTQTPKHLITATGQRVTLRCSPRSGDLSVYWYQQSLDQGLQFLIQYYNGEERAKGNILERFSAQQFPDLHSELNLSSLELGDSALYFCASSETSTDTQYFGPGTRLTVL.

The table lists this clonotype with many counts. The CDR3, as DNA: TGTGCCAGCAGCGTAGGGGGACACCAGTCCAACTATGGCTACACCTTC. Translating gives CASSVGGHQSNYGYTF. V gene TRBV9 combines with J gene TRBJ1-2; D is possibly TRBD1 (6 bases). The germline V gene has CDR1 SGDLS and CDR2 YYNGEE. The length of the CDR3 is 16 residues. V shed 0 bases and J shed 2 bases, with 14 bases lying between them.

This clonotype was detected ten times or more. The rearrangement uses TRBV9 and TRBJ2-5, with TRBD2 as a possible D gene (6 bases). The CDR3 contains 16 residues. The ends were cut back, 0 bases at V and 0 bases at J, with 12 bases in the middle. Per the germline V gene, CDR1 is SGDLS and CDR2 is YYNGEE. The DNA for the CDR3 is TGTGCCAGCAGCGTAGTGGGATTAGCGGACCAAGAGACCCAGTACTTC. Protein product: CASSVVGLADQETQYF.

This clonotype was counted at least ten times. The J gene is TRBJ1-1, the V gene TRBV9, with D hard to call. Per the germline V gene, CDR1 is SGDLS and CDR2 is YYNGEE. Trimming stripped 4 bases from V and 0 bases from J, with 13 bases between. The CDR3 covers 15 residues. The DNA for the CDR3 is TGTGCCAGCAGCCTCAGGTCTGGGGTGAACACTGAAGCTTTCTTT. Translated, it gives CASSLRSGVNTEAFF.

This clonotype was recorded many times. The V call is TRBV9, the J call TRBJ2-1; tentative D call: TRBD2 (5 bases). The V gene lost 3 bases and the J gene lost 0 bases, with 10 bases spanning the gap. Looked up from germline, CDR1 is SGDLS and CDR2 is YYNGEE. CDR3 length: 15 amino acids. The CDR3 region has the DNA TGTGCCAGCAGCGCCCGAGGGAGCTCCTACAATGAGCAGTTCTTC. This gives the protein CASSARGSSYNEQFF. Based on the CDR3 plus reference TRBV9 and TRBJ2-1, the full variable domain is DSGVTQTPKHLITATGQRVTLRCSPRSGDLSVYWYQQSLDQGLQFLIQYYNGEERAKGNILERFSAQQFPDLHSELNLSSLELGDSALYFCASSARGSSYNEQFFGPGTRLTVL.

This clonotype appeared many times. V gene TRBV9 combines with J gene TRBJ2-1; 9 nucleotides match TRBD1. Trimming at V came to 3 bases and at J to 8 bases, leaving 12 bases not matched to a gene. CDR1 is SGDLS, CDR2 YYNGEE, per germline. The CDR3 covers 16 residues. CDR3 sequence (DNA): TGTGCCAGCAGCGAAACGACAGGGGGGCCCACGGATGAGCAGTTCTTC. This sequence encodes CASSETTGGPTDEQFF.

In this sample, this clonotype turned up many times. The gene calls are TRBV9 and TRBJ1-5, with D hard to call. Trimming pared 3 bases from V and 4 bases from J, leaving 8 bases between. The germline V gene has CDR1 SGDLS and CDR2 YYNGEE. The CDR3 length is 13 residues. The CDR3 region is CASSGEGNQPQHF. The CDR3 bases are TGTGCCAGCAGCGGGGAAGGAAATCAGCCCCAGCATTTT.

This clonotype was recorded many times. The V gene is TRBV9, the J gene TRBJ1-2; D is perhaps TRBD1 (5 bases). Looked up from germline, CDR1 is SGDLS and CDR2 is YYNGEE. The CDR3 has 13 residues. The V and J ends lost 3 bases and 2 bases respectively, with 8 bases between them. The CDR3 region has the DNA TGTGCCAGCAGCGGGGACGCAAACTATGGCTACACCTTC. This encodes CASSGDANYGYTF.

This clonotype has at least ten counts. The chain recombines TRBV9 with TRBJ2-3; no clear D. The CDR3 runs 13 residues. The V end lost 0 bases, the J end lost 5 bases, and 7 bases lay between the germline ends. In germline, CDR1 is SGDLS, CDR2 YYNGEE. The CDR3, as DNA: TGTGCCAGCAGCGTAGAGGCTAAAGATACGCAGTATTTT. It codes for CASSVEAKDTQYF.

This clonotype has at least ten counts. This chain links TRBV9 with TRBJ1-2; maybe TRBD1 (5 bases). The CDR3 runs to 15 residues. Trimming shortened V by 4 bases and J by 7 bases, and 20 bases separated the two germline ends. CDR1 is SGDLS, CDR2 YYNGEE, per germline. CDR3 protein: CASSPREWGSGGYTF. The CDR3 nucleotides read TGTGCCAGCAGCCCCCGGGAATGGGGCTCGGGTGGCTACACCTTC. Variable domain in full (rest from reference TRBV9 and TRBJ1-2): DSGVTQTPKHLITATGQRVTLRCSPRSGDLSVYWYQQSLDQGLQFLIQYYNGEERAKGNILERFSAQQFPDLHSELNLSSLELGDSALYFCASSPREWGSGGYTFGSGTRLTVV.

This clonotype was recorded many times. The V gene is TRBV9, the J gene TRBJ2-1; TRBD2 matches at 8 bases. Trimming removed 4 bases from V and 4 bases from J; junction bases left unmatched: 10. CDR1 is SGDLS, CDR2 YYNGEE, per germline. CDR3 size: 16 residues. This CDR3 is CASSPGGRGRYNEQFF. In DNA form, the CDR3 reads TGTGCCAGCAGCCCGGGGGGGCGGGGGCGATACAATGAGCAGTTCTTC.

There are many counts of this clonotype. This CDR3 is CASRSGGAGNTIYF. The CDR3 bases are TGTGCCAGCAGGTCCGGAGGAGCGGGAAACACCATATATTTT. The chain employs TRBV9 and TRBJ1-3; D is ambiguous. Trimming left V 5 bases short and J 4 bases short, with 13 bases between. This CDR3 is built from 14 residues. Germline CDR1 reads SGDLS; CDR2 reads YYNGEE.

There are many counts of this clonotype. The V and J genes are TRBV9 and TRBJ2-3; D not resolved. The V and J ends lost 3 bases and 4 bases respectively, with 15 bases between them. CDR3 length: 15 amino acids. Germline assignment: CDR1 SGDLS and CDR2 YYNGEE. This CDR3 reads CASSEPLKKADTQYF. The CDR3 DNA sequence: TGTGCCAGCAGCGAGCCCCTCAAGAAGGCAGATACGCAGTATTTT.